What follows are 14 T cell receptor beta chains derived from one specimen sequenced in a study of blood T cell repertoires in COVID-19. Some clones are missing from TCRdb's copy, which holds only in-frame ones; the method was immunoSEQ multiplex PCR. The table shows fewer than 350,000 clones, with approximately 90% occurring only once. Sequencing was carried out using PBMCs or T cells enriched from blood (not recorded which). The receptors originated from a middle-aged man who had been exposed to COVID-19.

This sequence joins TRBV7-9 and TRBJ1-1; 8 bases agree with TRBD1. CDR1 and CDR2 from the germline V gene are SEHNR and FQNEAQ (reference sequence). This CDR3 is 15 amino acids long. The V gene end was trimmed by 3 bases and the J gene end by 1 base; junction bases not matched to a gene: 4. The CDR3 sequence: CASSFSGTGNTEAFF. DNA of the CDR3: TGTGCCAGCAGCTTTTCCGGGACAGGGAACACTGAAGCTTTCTTT.

V usage is TRBV2 and J usage is TRBJ2-5; D might be TRBD1 (6 bases). The CDR3 has 13 residues. Looked up from germline, CDR1 is SNHLY and CDR2 is FYNNEI. V shed 5 bases and J shed 5 bases, with 12 bases lying between them. The CDR3 sequence: CASSLQGRETQYF. The CDR3 DNA reads as TGTGCCAGCAGTTTACAGGGTCGGGAGACCCAGTACTTC.

The rearrangement uses TRBV6-2 or TRBV6-3 and TRBJ1-6; D is uncertain. Germline V gene lookup returns CDR1 MNHEY and CDR2 SVGEGT. V shed 0 bases and J shed 0 bases, with 6 bases lying between them. The CDR3 runs 16 residues. In nucleotides, the CDR3 is TGTGCCAGCAGTTACTCGATCGGCTCCTATAATTCACCCCTCCACTTT. Encoded protein: CASSYSIGSYNSPLHF.

The chain combines TRBV9 with TRBJ1-6, with D perhaps TRBD1 (6 bases). CDR1 is SGDLS, CDR2 YYNGEE, per germline. This CDR3 is 14 amino acids long. V dropped 3 bases and J dropped 10 bases, with 14 bases sitting between them. The CDR3, as DNA: TGTGCCAGCAGCGGACACAGGGTAGAATCACCCCTCCACTTT. Its protein is CASSGHRVESPLHF.

The chain links TRBV28 to TRBJ1-5; D is uncertain. Germline V CDR1 and CDR2: MDHEN, SYDVKM. This CDR3 has 12 residues. V was cut by 4 bases and J by 7 bases, with 8 bases left in between. The CDR3 is CASSSRTQPQHF. The CDR3 DNA follows: TGTGCCAGCAGTTCAAGAACACAGCCCCAGCATTTT.

The V gene is TRBV11-2, the J gene TRBJ1-2; D is undetermined. V lost 5 bases, J lost 0 bases, and 16 bases lay in between. Germline lookup yields CDR1 SGHAT and CDR2 FQNNGV. The length of the CDR3 is 16 residues. CDR3 DNA sequence: TGTGCCAGCAGCCCGCGGGCCGGGCCTACTAACTATGGCTACACCTTC. Amino acids: CASSPRAGPTNYGYTF.

The chain is built from TRBV11-2 and TRBJ2-2, with TRBD1 as a possible D gene (6 bases). This CDR3 spans 16 amino acids. The germline gives CDR1 SGHAT, CDR2 FQNNGV. The V end lost 8 bases, the J end lost 1 base, and 17 bases lay between the germline ends. CDR3 protein: CASHLRQELNTGELFF. The CDR3, as DNA: TGTGCCAGCCACCTCAGACAGGAGCTGAACACCGGGGAGCTGTTTTTT.

V and J are TRBV6-6 and TRBJ2-4; TRBD1 aligns across 7 bases. V was clipped by 4 bases and J by 4 bases; unmatched bases: 1. CDR3 size: 13 residues. Germline lookup yields CDR1 MNHNY and CDR2 SVGAGI (reference sequence). The CDR3: CASSSGGKNIQYF. DNA of the CDR3: TGTGCCAGCAGTTCAGGGGGTAAAAACATTCAGTACTTC.

The chain carries TRBV28 and TRBJ2-7, with 13 bases aligning to TRBD2. Per germline, CDR1 MDHEN and CDR2 SYDVKM. V trimming: 5 bases; J trimming: 6 bases; junction bases outside the gene matches: 7. This CDR3 has 15 amino acids. In DNA form, the CDR3 reads TGTGCCAGCAGTCCCCGGACTAGCGGGAGTACCGAGCAGTACTTC. Translation: CASSPRTSGSTEQYF.

The V call is TRBV4-1, the J call TRBJ2-5, with D perhaps TRBD1 (6 bases). V was cut by 3 bases and J by 4 bases, with 12 bases left in between. CDR3 size: 14 residues. Germline V gives CDR1 MGHRA, CDR2 YSYEKL. The DNA for the CDR3 is TGCGCCAGCAGCCAGGCCCCAGGGGCAGAGACCCAGTACTTC. It is translated as CASSQAPGAETQYF.

The chain has TRBV4-1 and TRBJ1-1, with 7 bases identical to TRBD1. CDR1 and CDR2 (germline): MGHRA, YSYEKL. The trim removed 4 bases at V and 0 bases at J, leaving 14 bases unmatched. The CDR3 consists of 18 residues. The DNA of the CDR3 is TGCGCCAGCAGCCGTCGGCCTACAGGGGCTTTCATGAACACTGAAGCTTTCTTT. Its translation: CASSRRPTGAFMNTEAFF.

The chain employs TRBV15 and TRBJ2-5, with D maybe TRBD2 (6 bases). CDR1 and CDR2 from the germline V gene are LNHNV and YYDKDF (reference sequence). V was clipped by 1 base and J by 1 base, with 7 bases between them. The CDR3 totals 14 residues. The CDR3 bases are TGTGCCACCAGCAGAGTGGGGGGCCAAGAGACCCAGTACTTC. It translates to CATSRVGGQETQYF.

Here the CDR3 DNA reads TGTGCCAGCAGCTTAGTGGCGGGAGAGGGCAATGAGCAGTTCTTC. Translation gives CASSLVAGEGNEQFF. The chain employs TRBV13 and TRBJ2-1; TRBD2 matches 7 bases. Germline CDR1 PRHDT, CDR2 FYEKMQ (reference sequence). CDR3 length equals 15 residues. J was trimmed by 6 bases and V by 1 base; bases with no gene match: 6.

The chain recombines TRBV4-1 with TRBJ2-7; D ambiguous. Germline V gives CDR1 MGHRA, CDR2 YSYEKL. The CDR3 is made up of 15 amino acids. Trimming stripped 7 bases from V and 0 bases from J, with 16 bases between. CDR3 protein: CASTAELADSYEQYF. Here the CDR3 DNA reads TGCGCCAGCACTGCGGAACTGGCAGACTCCTACGAGCAGTACTTC.